These T cell receptor beta chains were read from a single sample in a study of shared clonotypes between healthy human individuals. Only in-frame clones appear in the TCRdb table, and some are missing; sequencing was by immunoSEQ multiplex PCR. The repertoire holds hundreds of thousands of clones, with nearly 98% as singletons. The sample consisted of naive CD8+ T cells sorted from blood. Receptors were obtained from a man in his thirties or forties in good health. The CDR3 runs from the conserved cysteine through the conserved F or W. A D gene is named only where the DNA matches it firmly. Clone size is given for some rows only: seen once, a few or many times, or a class if the clone is expanded.

d_call: TRBD2; j_call: TRBJ2-3; cdr3_length: 16; clone_size: NA; v_call: TRBV19; cdr3_nt: TGTGCCAGTAGTATCCCAGCTAGCGGAGACACAGATACGCAGTATTTT; cdr3_aa: CASSIPASGDTDTQYF
d_call: TRBD1; j_call: TRBJ2-7; cdr3_length: 15; clone_size: NA; v_call: TRBV7-9; cdr3_nt: TGTGCCAGCAGCTTAGTAGGACAGGGGCTCCGGGAGCAGTACTTC; cdr3_aa: CASSLVGQGLREQYF
d_call: NA; j_call: TRBJ2-3; cdr3_length: 15; clone_size: NA; v_call: TRBV9; cdr3_nt: TGTGCCAGCAGCGTACAGGGAGACCGCACAGATACGCAGTATTTT; cdr3_aa: CASSVQGDRTDTQYF
d_call: NA; j_call: TRBJ1-5; cdr3_length: 16; clone_size: NA; v_call: TRBV18; cdr3_nt: TGTGCCAGCTCACCCGGTCAGTCTACAGGGCATCAGCCCCAGCATTTT; cdr3_aa: CASSPGQSTGHQPQHF
d_call: TRBD1; j_call: TRBJ1-2; cdr3_length: 14; clone_size: NA; v_call: TRBV28; cdr3_nt: TGTGCCAGCAGTTCGTTACAGGGGCCCTATGGCTACACCTTC; cdr3_aa: CASSSLQGPYGYTF
d_call: TRBD2; j_call: TRBJ2-1; cdr3_length: 14; clone_size: NA; v_call: TRBV27; cdr3_nt: TGTGCCAGCAGTTTTCTAGCGGGGAGTGGTGAGCAGTTCTTC; cdr3_aa: CASSFLAGSGEQFF
d_call: NA; j_call: TRBJ1-2; cdr3_length: 14; clone_size: NA; v_call: TRBV7-9; cdr3_nt: TGTGCCAGCAGCTTCACAAACGGGTTCTATGGCTACACCTTC; cdr3_aa: CASSFTNGFYGYTF
d_call: TRBD2; j_call: TRBJ2-1; cdr3_length: 16; clone_size: NA; v_call: TRBV14; cdr3_nt: TGTGCCAGCAGCCCCCGGACTAGCGGGAGCTACAATGAGCAGTTCTTC; cdr3_aa: CASSPRTSGSYNEQFF
d_call: NA; j_call: TRBJ2-7; cdr3_length: 15; clone_size: NA; v_call: TRBV4-1; cdr3_nt: TGCGCCAGCAGCCAAGTTTTTGCAGGGGTCCGCGAGCAGTACTTC; cdr3_aa: CASSQVFAGVREQYF
d_call: NA; j_call: TRBJ1-5; cdr3_length: 15; clone_size: NA; v_call: TRBV30; cdr3_nt: TGTGCCTGGAGTCCTCCGGACAGACACAATCAGCCCCAGCATTTT; cdr3_aa: CAWSPPDRHNQPQHF
d_call: TRBD1; j_call: TRBJ2-5; cdr3_length: 14; clone_size: NA; v_call: TRBV7-8; cdr3_nt: TGTGCCAGCAGATACAGGGGGCGAGAAGAGACCCAGTACTTC; cdr3_aa: CASRYRGREETQYF
d_call: NA; j_call: TRBJ2-5; cdr3_length: 18; clone_size: NA; v_call: TRBV7-8; cdr3_nt: TGTGCCAGCAGCGACGACCTTTTAGACAGGGCGGGAGGAGAGACCCAGTACTTC; cdr3_aa: CASSDDLLDRAGGETQYF
d_call: NA; j_call: TRBJ1-5; cdr3_length: 14; clone_size: NA; v_call: TRBV27; cdr3_nt: TGTGCCAGTCACCCGGGAGATAGCAATCAGCCCCAGCATTTT; cdr3_aa: CASHPGDSNQPQHF
d_call: NA; j_call: TRBJ2-1; cdr3_length: 15; clone_size: NA; v_call: TRBV5-1; cdr3_nt: TGCGCCAGCAGCTTCGGGGGTAGCTCCTACAATGAGCAGTTCTTC; cdr3_aa: CASSFGGSSYNEQFF
d_call: TRBD2; j_call: TRBJ2-3; cdr3_length: 14; clone_size: NA; v_call: TRBV6-5; cdr3_nt: TGTGCCAGCAGTTATGGACTAGGGACAGATACGCAGTATTTT; cdr3_aa: CASSYGLGTDTQYF
d_call: NA; j_call: TRBJ1-3; cdr3_length: 11; clone_size: NA; v_call: TRBV20-1; cdr3_nt: TGCAGTGCCAACTCTGGAAACACCATATATTTT; cdr3_aa: CSANSGNTIYF
d_call: NA; j_call: TRBJ2-3; cdr3_length: 16; clone_size: NA; v_call: TRBV6-1; cdr3_nt: TGTGCCAGCAGTGTACGGGACATTTCTAGCACAGATACGCAGTATTTT; cdr3_aa: CASSVRDISSTDTQYF
d_call: TRBD1; j_call: TRBJ2-1; cdr3_length: 15; clone_size: NA; v_call: TRBV29-1; cdr3_nt: TGCAGCGCTACATCCAGGGGGTCTGCCTACAATGAGCAGTTCTTC; cdr3_aa: CSATSRGSAYNEQFF
d_call: TRBD1; j_call: TRBJ1-5; cdr3_length: 14; clone_size: NA; v_call: TRBV7-6; cdr3_nt: TGTGCCAGCAGCTCGGGGACAGGGAATCAGCCCCAGCATTTT; cdr3_aa: CASSSGTGNQPQHF
d_call: NA; j_call: TRBJ1-5; cdr3_length: 13; clone_size: NA; v_call: TRBV7-2; cdr3_nt: TGTGCCAGCAGCCCTTATAGCAATCAGCCCCAGCATTTT; cdr3_aa: CASSPYSNQPQHF
d_call: NA; j_call: TRBJ2-7; cdr3_length: 14; clone_size: NA; v_call: TRBV11-2; cdr3_nt: TGTGCCAGCAGCTTAGAGGCGGTCGGGCGGGAGCAGTACTTC; cdr3_aa: CASSLEAVGREQYF
d_call: NA; j_call: TRBJ2-7; cdr3_length: 11; clone_size: NA; v_call: TRBV28; cdr3_nt: TGTGCCAGCAGTCCCGCCTACGAGCAGTACTTC; cdr3_aa: CASSPAYEQYF
d_call: NA; j_call: TRBJ2-4; cdr3_length: 14; clone_size: NA; v_call: TRBV9; cdr3_nt: TGTGCCAGCAGCGTAGGTGCAGGGGGGGACATTCAGTACTTC; cdr3_aa: CASSVGAGGDIQYF
d_call: TRBD1; j_call: TRBJ2-2; cdr3_length: 17; clone_size: NA; v_call: TRBV7-9; cdr3_nt: TGTGCCAGCAGCTACCAAAAGGGACAGAAGAACACCGGGGAGCTGTTTTTT; cdr3_aa: CASSYQKGQKNTGELFF
d_call: TRBD2; j_call: TRBJ2-7; cdr3_length: 15; clone_size: NA; v_call: TRBV7-7; cdr3_nt: TGTGCCAGCAGCTTAGAGGCTAGCGGGAGCCACGAGCAGTACTTC; cdr3_aa: CASSLEASGSHEQYF
d_call: NA; j_call: TRBJ2-7; cdr3_length: 14; clone_size: NA; v_call: TRBV7-9; cdr3_nt: TGTGCCAGCAGCTTAGACATCAGATCCTACGAGCAGTACTTC; cdr3_aa: CASSLDIRSYEQYF
d_call: NA; j_call: TRBJ2-2; cdr3_length: 13; clone_size: NA; v_call: TRBV30; cdr3_nt: TGTGCCTGGAGGGCGCCAAACACCGGGGAGCTGTTTTTT; cdr3_aa: CAWRAPNTGELFF
d_call: NA; j_call: TRBJ2-1; cdr3_length: 12; clone_size: NA; v_call: TRBV7-8; cdr3_nt: TGTGCCAGCAGCCTCCTCCACAATGAGCAGTTCTTC; cdr3_aa: CASSLLHNEQFF
d_call: NA; j_call: TRBJ1-4; cdr3_length: 14; clone_size: NA; v_call: TRBV27; cdr3_nt: TGTGCCAGCAGCCGAAGAGCAACTAATGAAAAACTGTTTTTT; cdr3_aa: CASSRRATNEKLFF
d_call: NA; j_call: TRBJ2-4; cdr3_length: 17; clone_size: NA; v_call: TRBV11-2; cdr3_nt: TGTGCCAGCAGTCACTTCACCCTCGGCGGCGAGGGTTACATTCAGTACTTC; cdr3_aa: CASSHFTLGGEGYIQYF
d_call: NA; j_call: TRBJ2-2; cdr3_length: 15; clone_size: NA; v_call: TRBV10-3; cdr3_nt: TGTGCCATCACCGACCGACAGGGAGGTACCGGGGAGCTGTTTTTT; cdr3_aa: CAITDRQGGTGELFF
d_call: TRBD1; j_call: TRBJ2-1; cdr3_length: 15; clone_size: NA; v_call: TRBV13; cdr3_nt: TGTGCCAGCAGCTACGGGACAGGGATTTCGAGTGAGCAGTTCTTC; cdr3_aa: CASSYGTGISSEQFF
d_call: NA; j_call: TRBJ2-5; cdr3_length: 13; clone_size: once; v_call: TRBV5-4; cdr3_nt: TGTGCCATCAAGGGGGAGAACCAAGAGACCCAGTACTTC; cdr3_aa: CAIKGENQETQYF
d_call: NA; j_call: TRBJ2-1; cdr3_length: 16; clone_size: NA; v_call: TRBV4-1; cdr3_nt: TGCGCCAGCAGCCAACTGGGGCTTTCTTCCTACAATGAGCAGTTCTTC; cdr3_aa: CASSQLGLSSYNEQFF
d_call: NA; j_call: TRBJ2-7; cdr3_length: 12; clone_size: NA; v_call: TRBV28; cdr3_nt: TGTGCCTGCGGGACGGGACCCTACGAGCAGTACTTC; cdr3_aa: CACGTGPYEQYF
d_call: NA; j_call: TRBJ2-5; cdr3_length: 16; clone_size: NA; v_call: TRBV18; cdr3_nt: TGTGCCAGCTCACCACCGAGACAGGTCTTTGAGGAGACCCAGTACTTC; cdr3_aa: CASSPPRQVFEETQYF
d_call: NA; j_call: TRBJ2-7; cdr3_length: 15; clone_size: NA; v_call: TRBV19; cdr3_nt: TGTGCCAGTAGAATAGGTGGAGGGAGGTACTACGAGCAGTACTTC; cdr3_aa: CASRIGGGRYYEQYF
d_call: NA; j_call: TRBJ1-2; cdr3_length: 9; clone_size: NA; v_call: TRBV2; cdr3_nt: TGTGCCAGCAGTCCCAGCTACACCTTC; cdr3_aa: CASSPSYTF
d_call: NA; j_call: TRBJ1-5; cdr3_length: 14; clone_size: NA; v_call: TRBV7-3; cdr3_nt: TGTGCCAACCGAGAGGGCCAATTCAATCAGCCCCAGCATTTT; cdr3_aa: CANREGQFNQPQHF
d_call: TRBD2; j_call: TRBJ2-1; cdr3_length: 14; clone_size: NA; v_call: TRBV14; cdr3_nt: TGTGCCAGCAAGGTTAGCGGGAGTAGCAATGAGCAGTTCTTC; cdr3_aa: CASKVSGSSNEQFF
d_call: TRBD1; j_call: TRBJ2-1; cdr3_length: 15; clone_size: NA; v_call: TRBV7-2; cdr3_nt: TGTGCCAGCAGCCACCGGGACAGGGGGCCTCTCGAGCAGTTCTTC; cdr3_aa: CASSHRDRGPLEQFF
d_call: NA; j_call: TRBJ1-5; cdr3_length: 13; clone_size: NA; v_call: TRBV28; cdr3_nt: TGTGCCAGCAGAAAAGGAAGCAATCAGCCCCAGCATTTT; cdr3_aa: CASRKGSNQPQHF
d_call: NA; j_call: TRBJ2-3; cdr3_length: 15; clone_size: NA; v_call: TRBV27; cdr3_nt: TGTGCCAGCAGTTTGGGCGTTAAGTTCACAGATACGCAGTATTTT; cdr3_aa: CASSLGVKFTDTQYF
d_call: TRBD2; j_call: TRBJ2-7; cdr3_length: 19; clone_size: NA; v_call: TRBV11-3; cdr3_nt: TGTGCCAGCAGCTTAGTTTCGACTAGCGGGAGGGGACACTCCTACGAGCAGTACTTC; cdr3_aa: CASSLVSTSGRGHSYEQYF
d_call: TRBD1; j_call: TRBJ1-1; cdr3_length: 13; clone_size: NA; v_call: TRBV2; cdr3_nt: TGTGCCAGCAGGGGACAGCCGAACACTGAAGCTTTCTTT; cdr3_aa: CASRGQPNTEAFF
d_call: NA; j_call: TRBJ2-7; cdr3_length: 11; clone_size: NA; v_call: TRBV6-5; cdr3_nt: TGTGCCAGCAGACTCGGGGCCGAGCAGTACTTC; cdr3_aa: CASRLGAEQYF
d_call: NA; j_call: TRBJ2-3; cdr3_length: 15; clone_size: NA; v_call: TRBV9; cdr3_nt: TGTGCCAGCAGCGGCCCTTCGCTAGGCACAGATACGCAGTATTTT; cdr3_aa: CASSGPSLGTDTQYF
d_call: TRBD1; j_call: TRBJ1-2; cdr3_length: 14; clone_size: once; v_call: TRBV10-1; cdr3_nt: TGCGCCAGCAGTCCAGGACAGGGCCCTTATGGCTACACCTTC; cdr3_aa: CASSPGQGPYGYTF
d_call: TRBD1; j_call: TRBJ2-1; cdr3_length: 18; clone_size: NA; v_call: TRBV7-6; cdr3_nt: TGTGCCAGCAGCTTGGGGACAGGGGCCGTTCTAGCCTACAATGAGCAGTTCTTC; cdr3_aa: CASSLGTGAVLAYNEQFF
d_call: NA; j_call: TRBJ1-1; cdr3_length: 15; clone_size: NA; v_call: TRBV28; cdr3_nt: TGTGCCAGCAGTTTTGGGCGACAGGTGAACACTGAAGCTTTCTTT; cdr3_aa: CASSFGRQVNTEAFF
d_call: NA; j_call: TRBJ1-2; cdr3_length: 14; clone_size: NA; v_call: TRBV27; cdr3_nt: TGTGCCAGCCGGGGAGGGGGAGCTAACTATGGCTACACCTTC; cdr3_aa: CASRGGGANYGYTF